A selection of T cell receptor beta chains follows, all from one sample in a study of cytomegalovirus exposure and HLA in healthy donors. This table comes from immunoSEQ multiplex PCR, and its TCRdb copy is limited to in-frame clones, with some not included. The sample has roughly 170,000 clones, around 80% seen once. Specimen: PBMCs. Receptor source: a woman in her 30s in good health and CMV-seronegative. Each CDR3 is given with its conserved first and last residue. The order of the fields is D gene, V gene, clone size, J gene, CDR3 DNA, CDR3 protein. The D gene is left open where the match is weak. Size is omitted from some rows. Given values are once, few, many or a class for expanded clones.

>TRBD1|TRBV6-1|NA|TRBJ2-7
TGTGCCAGCACTGGGCAGGGGGCTGACTACGAGCAGTACTTC
CASTGQGADYEQYF
>TRBD1|TRBV7-6|NA|TRBJ2-5
TGTGCCAGCACCGGGCGAGGGACAGGGTATCAAGAGACCCAGTACTTC
CASTGRGTGYQETQYF
>TRBD1|TRBV18|once|TRBJ1-2
TGTGCCAGCTCACCTGGGACAGGGCTTCGGGGCTACACCTTC
CASSPGTGLRGYTF
>TRBD2|TRBV6-5|NA|TRBJ2-3
TGTGCCAGCAGTTTCATAGCGGGGCATAGCACAGATACGCAGTATTTT
CASSFIAGHSTDTQYF
>TRBD2|TRBV4-2|NA|TRBJ2-1
TGTGCCAGCAGCCAACTACTAGCGGGAGAGGTTGAGCAGTTCTTC
CASSQLLAGEVEQFF
>TRBD1|TRBV9|once|TRBJ2-5
TGTGCCAGCAGCGTAACGGGACAGGGTGGGGAGACCCAGTACTTC
CASSVTGQGGETQYF
>NA|TRBV19|NA|TRBJ1-1
TGTGCCAGTAAGTCCAGGGTGAACACTGAAGCTTTCTTT
CASKSRVNTEAFF
>NA|TRBV2|NA|TRBJ1-4
TGTGCCAGCAGTGAAACGAGAATTCTGAGGATGTTTTTT
CASSETRILRMFF
>NA|TRBV19|NA|TRBJ1-3
TGTGCCAGTCACAGATTCTCTGGAAACACCATATATTTT
CASHRFSGNTIYF
>TRBD1|TRBV6-5|once|TRBJ1-1
TGTGCCAGCAGTACCGGACAGGGAGAGACTGAAGCTTTCTTT
CASSTGQGETEAFF
>NA|TRBV9|once|TRBJ2-3
TGTGCCAGCAGCGTAAATTCAGGGACAGATACGCAGTATTTT
CASSVNSGTDTQYF